This record covers a single T cell receptor (beta chain). The antigen remains unidentified. The PCR was carried out with 60 Vbeta primers and 13 Jbeta primers. The data were produced by immunoSEQ multiplex PCR, yet TCRdb's version contains in-frame clones alone and is incomplete. The sample yields over 95,000 clones, 76% seen once. The data derive from a study of cytomegalovirus exposure and HLA in healthy donors. CDR3 length equals 13 residues. Germline-derived CDR1 and CDR2 are SGHRS and YFSETQ. The germline V and J ends were trimmed by 0 bases and 4 bases, with 8 bases remaining between them. Study conclusions and caveats: CMV serostatus was the sole immune exposure information available. Among TCR beta chains, those listed as cytomegalovirus-associated numbered around 160. Fewer N-insertions (relative to the roughly 730-donor mean) were reportedly seen in an Asian-associated ancestry cluster in a later analysis.

Though probably carrying unrecorded immune exposures, donors were nominally healthy at sampling. This clonotype was sampled from a woman between 35 and 50 years old in good health and CMV-seropositive. The V and J genes are TRBV5-1 and TRBJ2-7, with TRBD2 as a possible D gene (5 bases). Input material: PBMCs. The chain's CDR3 is CASSLARGYEQYF. The DNA of the CDR3 is TGCGCCAGCAGCTTGGCCCGGGGATACGAGCAGTACTTC. Drawing the rest from reference TRBV5-1 and TRBJ2-7, the complete variable domain is KAGVTQTPRYLIKTRGQQVTLSCSPISGHRSVSWYQQTPGQGLQFLFEYFSETQRNKGNFPGRFSGRQFSNSRSEMNVSTLELGDSALYLCASSLARGYEQYFGPGTRLTVT.